This TCR beta chain was observed in a study of neurological immune-mediated disorders. CDR3 length: 17 amino acids. CDR1 DFQATT and CDR2 SNEGSKA come from the germline V gene (reference sequence). TCRdb reanalysed the 5' RACE reads using MiXCR and keeps one entry per CDR3 protein. The repertoire consists of tens of thousands of distinct CDR3 sequences, with approximately 5.3% occurring once and the leading ten covering around 5.1%. This clonotype was counted ten times or more. Sequencing was performed on PBMCs. This sequence originates from a human donor with multiple sclerosis. The donor label of this sample is uncertain. The chain couples TRBV20-1 to TRBJ2-1, with 10 bases that match TRBD1. The CDR3 sequence is CSLLTGGSGSSYNEQFF. CDR3 in DNA: TGCAGCCTTCTGACAGGGGGCTCGGGGAGCTCCTACAATGAGCAGTTCTTC.